This entry lists 27 T cell receptor beta chains sequenced from one sample in a study of blood T cells in healthy people across ages. PCR was performed a second time for about 6 to 11 cycles using a sample-barcoded 5' primer and a J-beta primer mix. TCRdb independently ran MiXCR on the 5' RACE reads; one entry per CDR3 protein. The sample has approximately 810,000 distinct CDR3 sequences, 29% seen once; the top ten hold around a sixth. Sample: blood. These receptors were collected from a woman of 80 years or more in good health.

This clonotype occurred a few times. The chain combines TRBV27 with TRBJ1-4; D is ambiguous. Germline loops: CDR1 MNHEY, CDR2 SMNVEV (reference sequence). V dropped 7 bases and J dropped 0 bases, with 12 bases sitting between them. The CDR3 has 15 residues. This CDR3 is CASNLAQTTNEKLFF. The CDR3 region has the DNA TGTGCCAGCAACTTGGCACAGACAACTAATGAAAAACTGTTTTTT. The full variable domain, in which reference TRBV27 and TRBJ1-4 provide the parts outside the CDR3, is EAQVTQNPRYLITVTGKKLTVTCSQNMNHEYMSWYRQDPGLGLRQIYYSMNVEVTDKGDVPEGYKVSRKEKRNFPLILESPSPNQTSLYFCASNLAQTTNEKLFFGSGTQLSVL.

As to this clonotype: A much larger clone lies a single base off, so this may be a read error. The chain uses TRBV15 and TRBJ1-4; no clear D gene. The length of the CDR3 is 15 residues. Germline V CDR1 and CDR2: LNHNV, YYDKDF (reference sequence). DNA of the CDR3: TGTACCACCAGCAGCTCCAGGACCTTTAATGAAAAACTGTTTTTT. Its translation: CTTSSSRTFNEKLFF.

This clonotype was seen more than once but under ten times. This chain connects TRBV14 to TRBJ2-5; 7 bases are shared with TRBD2. Germline lookup yields CDR1 SGHDN and CDR2 FVKESK. Trimming took 3 bases from V and 4 from J; bases not matched to a gene: 5. This CDR3 is 14 amino acids long. In DNA form, the CDR3 reads TGTGCCAGCAGCCAGACGCGGGGGATAGAGACCCAGTACTTC. Amino acids: CASSQTRGIETQYF.

The V gene is TRBV28, the J gene TRBJ2-4; TRBD1 is a possible D gene (6 bases). The end of the DNA aligns better with TRBJ2-7, so the J call may be wrong. The CDR3 spans 12 residues. CDR1 and CDR2 from the germline V gene are MDHEN and SYDVKM. DNA of the CDR3: TGTGCCAGCACCAAAGGGGGCTACGAGCAGTACTTC. Encoded protein: CASTKGGYEQYF.

V is TRBV29-1 and J is TRBJ1-5, with 9 bases aligning to TRBD1. The CDR3 loop spans 13 amino acids. Germline trimming cut 6 bases from V and 4 bases from J; bases unmatched to any gene: 4. The germline CDR1 and CDR2 sequences are SQVTM and ANQGSEA. CDR3 sequence: CSVTGGFNQPQHF. The CDR3 bases are TGCAGCGTAACAGGGGGCTTTAATCAGCCCCAGCATTTT.

This clonotype was found a few times. The V call is TRBV12-3 or TRBV12-4, the J call TRBJ2-2; 11 bases align to TRBD1. V lost 6 bases to trimming and J lost 7 bases; unmatched junction nucleotides: 10. There are 16 residues in the CDR3. CDR3 DNA sequence: TGTGCCAGCAGGGACGCCGGACAGGGGGCGATCGGGGAGCTGTTTTTT. Translated: CASRDAGQGAIGELFF.

This clonotype occurred a few times. V is TRBV5-1 and J is TRBJ2-2; the D gene is possibly TRBD2 (6 bases). The V gene's germline CDR1 is SGHRS and CDR2 YFSETQ. V dropped 0 bases and J dropped 0 bases, with 9 bases sitting between them. This CDR3 spans 16 amino acids. DNA of the CDR3: TGCGCCAGCAGCTTGGTTCCGGGGGCGAACACCGGGGAGCTGTTTTTT. Amino acid sequence: CASSLVPGANTGELFF.

This clonotype was detected ten times or more. The chain links TRBV7-2 to TRBJ2-7, with TRBD1 matching 12 bases. In germline, CDR1 is SGHTA, CDR2 FQGNSA. This CDR3 has 17 residues. The V and J ends lost 4 bases and 0 bases, in that order; junction bases with no gene match: 7. The CDR3 coding sequence is TGTGCCAGCAGCTCGGGGACAGGGGGCTTTAGCTCCTACGAGCAGTACTTC. Translation gives CASSSGTGGFSSYEQYF.

This clonotype has ten or more counts. The chain is built from TRBV18 and TRBJ2-1; either TRBD1 or TRBD2 may supply D (6 bases each). Germline assignment: CDR1 KGHSH and CDR2 LQKENI. Between the trimmed V and J ends, which lost 3 bases and 3 bases, there was a span of 15 bases. This CDR3 spans 16 amino acids. The CDR3 is CASSPPGGRVYNEQFF. CDR3 coding DNA: TGTGCCAGCTCACCGCCCGGGGGCCGGGTCTACAATGAGCAGTTCTTC.

This clonotype was detected only a few times. The gene calls are TRBV2 and TRBJ1-5, with 8 bases lining up with TRBD1. There are 18 residues in the CDR3. With V trimmed by 5 bases and J by 0 bases, 12 bases remained unmatched. Germline CDR1 is SNHLY and CDR2 is FYNNEI. The CDR3: CASSKDREGYYSNQPQHF. CDR3 nucleotides: TGTGCCAGCAGTAAGGACAGGGAGGGGTATTATAGCAATCAGCCCCAGCATTTT. The full variable domain, completed using reference TRBV2 and TRBJ1-5, is EPEVTQTPSHQVTQMGQEVILRCVPISNHLYFYWYRQILGQKVEFLVSFYNNEISEKSEIFDDQFSVERPDGSNFTLKIRSTKLEDSAMYFCASSKDREGYYSNQPQHFGDGTRLSIL.

The chain has TRBV12-3 or TRBV12-4 and TRBJ2-4; TRBD2 matches 8 bases. The CDR3 has 16 residues. J lost 13 bases, V lost 7 bases, and 21 bases had no gene match. In nucleotides, the CDR3 is TGTGCCAGCACCGAGGGGGGAGCGGGAGTAAGAGGTGAGCAGTACTTC. Amino acids: CASTEGGAGVRGEQYF.

The sample holds many counts of this clonotype. This sequence joins TRBV6-2 or TRBV6-3 and TRBJ2-5; D remains ambiguous. The V end lost 6 bases, the J end lost 3 bases, and 8 bases lay between the germline ends. CDR1 is MNHEY and CDR2 is SVGEGT in the germline V gene. This CDR3 has 12 amino acids. DNA for the CDR3: TGTGCCAGCAGCCGGACCGAAGAGACCCAGTACTTC. This encodes CASSRTEETQYF.

In this sample, this clonotype turned up many times. The rearrangement joins TRBV5-6 to TRBJ2-5; D not certain. The CDR3 is 16 amino acids. With 1 base removed from V and 1 base from J, the gap between germline ends came to 14 bases. In germline, CDR1 is SGHDT, CDR2 YYEEEE. CDR3 DNA: TGTGCCAGCAGCTTGCTGACGGCAGCAGCCCAAGAGACCCAGTACTTC. Translating gives CASSLLTAAAQETQYF.

To note about this clonotype: Given a much more abundant clone one base away, this may be a read error. This chain joins TRBV6-2 or TRBV6-3 and TRBJ2-5; 9 bases align to TRBD1. Germline lookup yields CDR1 MNHEY and CDR2 SVGEGT. V lost 6 bases and J lost 11; bases outside the gene matches: 10. There are 13 residues in the CDR3. The CDR3 DNA reads as TGTGCCAGCAGAAGGACAGGGGCAGATGAGCAGTACTTC. Residues: CASRRTGADEQYF.

To note about this clonotype: With a much larger clone just one base away, this may be a read error. The chain couples TRBV6-5 to TRBJ1-2, with TRBD1 matching over 7 bases. Germline values: CDR1 MNHEY, CDR2 SVGAGI. The CDR3 spans 13 residues. Trimming at V came to 3 bases and at J to 12 bases, leaving 10 bases not matched to a gene. The CDR3 region has the DNA TGTGCCAGCAGTTATACAGGGGCTCGGGGCCACACCTTC. Amino acid sequence: CASSYTGARGHTF.

This clonotype was seen more than once but under ten times. At one end, the junction sequence differs from germline, possibly due to a read error. The chain is built from TRBV7-9 and TRBJ1-2; D unresolved. This CDR3 has 11 residues. Germline-derived CDR1 and CDR2 are SEHNR and FQNEAQ (reference sequence). For the CDR3, the DNA is TGTACCAGCAGCGAAAGATATGGCTACACCTTC. Amino acids: CTSSERYGYTF. Full variable domain (missing parts from reference TRBV7-9 and TRBJ1-2): DTGVSQNPRHKITKRGQNVTFRCDPISEHNRLYWYRQTLGQGPEFLTYFQNEAQLEKSRLLSDRFSAERPKGSFSTLEIQRTEQGDSAMYLCTSSERYGYTFGSGTRLTVV.

This clonotype was seen repeatedly, ten times or more. J is TRBJ2-7 and V is TRBV20-1; 8 bases are shared with TRBD1. Germline V gives CDR1 DFQATT, CDR2 SNEGSKA (reference sequence). This CDR3 has 15 residues. The V and J ends lost 5 bases and 5 bases, in that order; junction bases with no gene match: 14. Here the CDR3 reads CSALPPRTGNDEQYF. The CDR3, as DNA: TGCAGTGCTCTCCCCCCACGGACAGGGAACGACGAGCAGTACTTC.

The chain has TRBV20-1 and TRBJ1-4, with 8 bases fitting TRBD1. J lost 5 bases, V lost 3 bases, and 8 bases had no gene match. The germline gives CDR1 DFQATT, CDR2 SNEGSKA (reference sequence). The length of the CDR3 is 15 residues. This chain's CDR3 is CSARPGGSANEKLFF. For the CDR3, the DNA is TGCAGTGCTAGGCCAGGGGGCTCGGCGAATGAAAAACTGTTTTTT.

The rearrangement links TRBV5-1 to TRBJ2-4, with 7 bases identical to TRBD1. The assigned J gene may be wrong: the sequence end matches TRBJ2-7 better. This CDR3 has 16 amino acids. Per the germline V gene, CDR1 is SGHRS and CDR2 is YFSETQ. CDR3 amino acids: CASSLVAAGGSYEQYF. DNA for the CDR3: TGCGCCAGCAGCTTGGTAGCCGCAGGGGGCTCCTACGAGCAGTACTTC.

In its sample, this clonotype was seen a few times. Being one base from a much bigger clone, this may be a read error. This chain uses TRBV7-2 with TRBJ2-5, with 16 bases that match TRBD2. Germline CDR1 SGHTA, CDR2 FQGNSA. J lost 11 bases, V lost 7 bases, and 13 bases had no gene match. The CDR3 contains 16 residues. DNA for the CDR3: TGTGCCAGCAACGGGGGGACTAGCGGGGGGGCGTATGAGCAGTACTTC. As protein: CASNGGTSGGAYEQYF.

There are a few counts of this clonotype. The chain links TRBV6-2 or TRBV6-3 to TRBJ2-5, with 9 bases fitting TRBD1. V lost 6 bases, J lost 4 bases, and 6 bases stayed unmatched. The germline V gene has CDR1 MNHEY and CDR2 SVGEGT. This CDR3 spans 14 amino acids. The CDR3 sequence is CASRYTGGRETQYF. CDR3 nucleotide sequence: TGTGCCAGCAGGTATACAGGGGGCCGAGAGACCCAGTACTTC.

The chain combines TRBV10-3 with TRBJ1-1; no firm D call. CDR3 length: 16 amino acids. V was clipped by 3 bases and J by 1 base, with 15 bases between them. Germline values: CDR1 ENHRY, CDR2 SYGVKD. CDR3: CAISENSHRPNTEAFF. The CDR3 region has the DNA TGTGCCATCAGTGAAAATTCGCATCGCCCGAACACTGAAGCTTTCTTT.

Note on this clonotype: A read error is possible here, since a much larger clone lies one base away. V gene TRBV20-1 combines with J gene TRBJ2-7, with TRBD2 identical over 7 bases. CDR3 length: 15 residues. V shed 3 bases, J shed 7 bases, and the junction held 15 bases outside the gene matches. Germline V gives CDR1 DFQATT, CDR2 SNEGSKA (reference sequence). The CDR3 reads CSASGTGGRYNEQYF. For the CDR3, the DNA is TGCAGTGCTAGTGGGACGGGGGGAAGGTACAATGAGCAGTACTTC.

The chain couples TRBV6-2 or TRBV6-3 to TRBJ2-5; D possibly corresponds to TRBD2 (6 bases). CDR1 MNHEY and CDR2 SVGEGT come from the germline V gene. V dropped 4 bases and J dropped 4 bases, with 16 bases sitting between them. The CDR3 totals 15 residues. The CDR3 protein is CASSSVGTSRETQYF. The CDR3, as DNA: TGTGCCAGCAGTTCCGTCGGGACTTCGCGAGAGACCCAGTACTTC.

This clonotype was observed a handful of times. This chain joins TRBV9 and TRBJ1-1, with D maybe TRBD1 (6 bases). CDR1 is SGDLS, CDR2 YYNGEE, per germline. Trimming shortened V by 4 bases and J by 11 bases, and 24 bases separated the two germline ends. The CDR3 is 15 residues long. The CDR3 is CASSPGTSSRFGAFF. The CDR3 coding sequence is TGTGCCAGCAGCCCAGGGACAAGCTCAAGGTTCGGGGCTTTCTTT.

In its sample, this clonotype was seen many times. The chain links TRBV2 to TRBJ2-5; TRBD1 matches at 9 bases. The germline V gene encodes CDR1 SNHLY and CDR2 FYNNEI. Losses at the gene ends were 4 bases for V and 1 base for J; bases not matched to a gene: 1. This CDR3 comprises 14 residues. The DNA for the CDR3 is TGTGCCAGCAGTGTGACAGGGGGCCAAGAGACCCAGTACTTC. This translates into CASSVTGGQETQYF.

The chain recombines TRBV2 with TRBJ1-4; no clear D. The CDR3 totals 16 residues. In germline, CDR1 is SNHLY, CDR2 FYNNEI. V lost 8 bases and J 4 bases, leaving 20 bases between the germline ends. The chain's CDR3 is CASVFRQSGNNEKLFF. The DNA of the CDR3 is TGTGCCAGCGTCTTTAGGCAGTCCGGAAATAATGAAAAACTGTTTTTT.